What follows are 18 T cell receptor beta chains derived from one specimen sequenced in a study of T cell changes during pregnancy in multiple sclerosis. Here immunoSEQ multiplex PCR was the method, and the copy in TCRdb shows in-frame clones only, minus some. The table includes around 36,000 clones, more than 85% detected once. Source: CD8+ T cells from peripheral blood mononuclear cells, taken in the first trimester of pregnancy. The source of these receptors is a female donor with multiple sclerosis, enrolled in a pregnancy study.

The CDR3 loop reads CASSVGVRGTGANVLTF. CDR3 nucleotides: TGTGCCAGCAGCGTAGGTGTCAGGGGCACTGGGGCCAACGTCCTGACTTTC. The chain has TRBV9 and TRBJ2-6, with a possible D match to TRBD1 (6 bases). V was cut by 0 bases and J by 2 bases, with 12 bases left in between. CDR1 and CDR2 (germline): SGDLS, YYNGEE. This CDR3 contains 17 residues.

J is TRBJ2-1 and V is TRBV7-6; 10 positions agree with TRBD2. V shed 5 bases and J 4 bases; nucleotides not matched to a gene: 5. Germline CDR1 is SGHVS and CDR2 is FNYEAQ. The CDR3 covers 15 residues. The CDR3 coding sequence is TGTGCCAGCAGCCAAGTAGCGGGGGGTTACAATGAGCAGTTCTTC. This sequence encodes CASSQVAGGYNEQFF.

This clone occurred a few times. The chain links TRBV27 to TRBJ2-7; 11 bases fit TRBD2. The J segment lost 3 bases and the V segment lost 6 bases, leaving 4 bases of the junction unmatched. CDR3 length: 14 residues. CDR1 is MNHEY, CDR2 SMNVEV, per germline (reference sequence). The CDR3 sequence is CASSPTSGVYEQYF. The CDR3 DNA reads TGTGCCAGCAGCCCGACTAGCGGGGTCTACGAGCAGTACTTC.

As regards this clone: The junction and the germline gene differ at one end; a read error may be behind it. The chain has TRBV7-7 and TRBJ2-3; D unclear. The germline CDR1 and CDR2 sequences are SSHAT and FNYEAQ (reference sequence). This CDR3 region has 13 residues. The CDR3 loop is CASSLSGTDTQYF. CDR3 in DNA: TGTGCTAGCAGCTTATCGGGCACAGATACGCAGTATTTT.

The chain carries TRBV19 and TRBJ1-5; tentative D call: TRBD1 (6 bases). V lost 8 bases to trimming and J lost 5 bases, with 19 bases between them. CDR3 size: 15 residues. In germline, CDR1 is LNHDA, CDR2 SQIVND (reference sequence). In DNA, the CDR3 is TGTGCCAGTGGAACACCGTGGGACATGTATCAGCCCCAGCATTTT. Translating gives CASGTPWDMYQPQHF.

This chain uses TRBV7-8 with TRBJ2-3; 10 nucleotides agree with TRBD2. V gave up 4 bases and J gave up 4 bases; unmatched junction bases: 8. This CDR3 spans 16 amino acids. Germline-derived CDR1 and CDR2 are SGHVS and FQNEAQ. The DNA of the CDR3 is TGTGCCAGCAGCTCGTTAGCGGGGGGAGAGGCAGATACGCAGTATTTT. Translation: CASSSLAGGEADTQYF.

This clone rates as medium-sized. DNA of the CDR3: TGTGCCAGCAGCCCCGGGACAGGGTTTTACGAGCAGTACTTC. It specifies CASSPGTGFYEQYF. J is TRBJ2-7 and V is TRBV5-6; 9 bases are a match to TRBD1. The CDR3 totals 14 residues. Germline CDR1 is SGHDT and CDR2 is YYEEEE. V dropped 4 bases and J dropped 4; count of bases not matched to a gene: 6.

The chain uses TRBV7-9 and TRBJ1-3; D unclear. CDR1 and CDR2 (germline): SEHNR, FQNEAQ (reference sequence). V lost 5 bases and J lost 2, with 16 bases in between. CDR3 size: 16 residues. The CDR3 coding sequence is TGTGCCAGCAGCAATAAAAGAGGGATGACTGGAAACACCATATATTTT. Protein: CASSNKRGMTGNTIYF.

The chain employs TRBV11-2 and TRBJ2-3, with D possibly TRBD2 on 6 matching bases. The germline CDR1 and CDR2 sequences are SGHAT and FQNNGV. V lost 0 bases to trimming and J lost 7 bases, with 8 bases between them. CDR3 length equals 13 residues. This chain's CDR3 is CASSLERGNTQYF. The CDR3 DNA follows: TGTGCCAGCAGCTTAGAACGCGGGAATACGCAGTATTTT. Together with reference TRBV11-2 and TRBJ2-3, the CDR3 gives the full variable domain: EAGVAQSPRYKIIEKRQSVAFWCNPISGHATLYWYQQILGQGPKLLIQFQNNGVVDDSQLPKDRFSAERLKGVDSTLKIQPAKLEDSAVYLCASSLERGNTQYFGPGTRLTVL.

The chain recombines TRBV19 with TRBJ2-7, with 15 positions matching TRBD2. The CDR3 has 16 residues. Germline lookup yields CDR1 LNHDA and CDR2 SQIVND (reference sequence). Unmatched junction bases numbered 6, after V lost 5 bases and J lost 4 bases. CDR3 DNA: TGTGCCAGTAGTTTCGGACTAGCGGGGGGGCGATACGAGCAGTACTTC. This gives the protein CASSFGLAGGRYEQYF.

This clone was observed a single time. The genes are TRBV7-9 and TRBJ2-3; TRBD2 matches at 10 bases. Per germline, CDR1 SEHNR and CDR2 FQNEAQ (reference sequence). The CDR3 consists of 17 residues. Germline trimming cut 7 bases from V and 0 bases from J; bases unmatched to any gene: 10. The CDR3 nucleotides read TGTGCCAGCAACCCCGGCCCTAGCGGGGGAAGCACAGATACGCAGTATTTT. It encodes CASNPGPSGGSTDTQYF.

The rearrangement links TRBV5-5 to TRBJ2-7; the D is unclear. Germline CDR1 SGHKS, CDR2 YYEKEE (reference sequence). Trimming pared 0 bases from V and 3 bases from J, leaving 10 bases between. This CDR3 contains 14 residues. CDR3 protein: CASSLDVTNYEQYF. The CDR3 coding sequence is TGTGCCAGCAGCTTGGACGTTACTAACTACGAGCAGTACTTC. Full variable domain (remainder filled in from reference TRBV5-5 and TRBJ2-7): DAGVTQSPTHLIKTRGQQVTLRCSPISGHKSVSWYQQVLGQGPQFIFQYYEKEERGRGNFPDRFSARQFPNYSSELNVNALLLGDSALYLCASSLDVTNYEQYFGPGTRLTVT.

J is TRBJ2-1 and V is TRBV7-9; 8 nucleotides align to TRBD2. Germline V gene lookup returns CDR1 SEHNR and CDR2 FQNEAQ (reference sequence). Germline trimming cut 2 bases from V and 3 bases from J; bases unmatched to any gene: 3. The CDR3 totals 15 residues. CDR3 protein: CASSLTSGGYNEQFF. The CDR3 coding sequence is TGTGCCAGCAGCTTAACCAGCGGGGGCTACAATGAGCAGTTCTTC.

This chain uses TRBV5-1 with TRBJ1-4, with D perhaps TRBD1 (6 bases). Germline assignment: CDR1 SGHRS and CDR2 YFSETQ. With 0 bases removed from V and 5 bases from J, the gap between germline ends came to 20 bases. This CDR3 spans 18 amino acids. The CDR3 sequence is CASSLGGGLHAPNEKLFF. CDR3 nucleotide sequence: TGCGCCAGCAGCTTGGGCGGGGGGCTACACGCCCCCAATGAAAAACTGTTTTTT.

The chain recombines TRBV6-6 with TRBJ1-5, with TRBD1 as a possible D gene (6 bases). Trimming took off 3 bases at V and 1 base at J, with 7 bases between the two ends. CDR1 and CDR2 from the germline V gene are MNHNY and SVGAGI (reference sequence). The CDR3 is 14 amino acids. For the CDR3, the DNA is TGTGCCAGCAGTTATGGACAGAGCAATCAGCCCCAGCATTTT. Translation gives CASSYGQSNQPQHF.

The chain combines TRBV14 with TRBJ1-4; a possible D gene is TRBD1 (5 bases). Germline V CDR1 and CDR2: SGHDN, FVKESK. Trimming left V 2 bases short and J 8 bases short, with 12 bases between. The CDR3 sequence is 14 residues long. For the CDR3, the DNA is TGTGCCAGCAGCCAAATACAGGAAAACGAAAAACTGTTTTTT. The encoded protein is CASSQIQENEKLFF.

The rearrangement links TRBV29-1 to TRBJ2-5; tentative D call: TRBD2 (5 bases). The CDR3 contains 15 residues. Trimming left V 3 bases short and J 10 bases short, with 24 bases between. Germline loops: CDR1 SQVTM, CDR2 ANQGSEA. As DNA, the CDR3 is TGCAGCGTTGATTTAATCACCCTGGGGAGCTCGGACCAGTACTTC. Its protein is CSVDLITLGSSDQYF. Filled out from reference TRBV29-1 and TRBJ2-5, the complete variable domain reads SAVISQKPSRDICQRGTSLTIQCQVDSQVTMMFWYRQQPGQSLTLIATANQGSEATYESGFVIDKFPISRPNLTFSTLTVSNMSPEDSSIYLCSVDLITLGSSDQYFGPGTRLLVL.

In nucleotides, the CDR3 is TGTGCCAGCAGCTTAGTCGAGCGGGGGGGCGTTGACACAAGGGATGAGCAGTTCTTC. Translation gives CASSLVERGGVDTRDEQFF. The rearrangement joins TRBV7-6 to TRBJ2-1, with TRBD2 identical over 10 bases. The CDR3 totals 19 residues. Germline CDR1 reads SGHVS; CDR2 reads FNYEAQ. V dropped 1 base and J dropped 8; count of bases not matched to a gene: 17.